This T cell receptor (beta chain) was identified in a study of cytomegalovirus exposure and HLA in healthy donors (dated by TCRdb to the late 2010s). A note on the overall study: According to an earlier analysis of 587 of the donors, some 170 million T cells yielded 100 million or so unique TCR beta sequences and around 300 Gb of sequence data. Around 300 gigabases of sequencing data and 70 million to 85 million unique TCR sequences were included in an early release covering around 650 HLA-typed donors. The study profiled the T cell repertoires of approximately 700 subjects by immunosequencing and related them to cytomegalovirus serostatus. The study combined high-throughput TCR immunosequencing, statistical association of individual TCRs with disease status, and machine learning to predict cytomegalovirus infection status. HLA typing included class I and class II loci at four-digit resolution. Besides the first cohort of approximately 710 subjects, a separate validation cohort made up of 120 different subjects was used. The later analysis used no new phenotypic data to find candidate immune exposures, relying instead on TCR beta sequences and their occurrence across donors. In a later genetic analysis, genome-wide SNP genotypes for about three fifths of the roughly 670 donors were used, and that subset was treated as a discovery cohort. Typing coverage differed by locus: A, B, C, DRB1 and DQB1 were typed in roughly 629-630 donors, DQA1 in approximately 520, DPA1 in 600 to 610, and DPB1 in just under 490. Donor age, sex, ethnicity and CMV serostatus were compiled together with the repertoire data. Of the approximately 400 genotyped donors, approximately 82% fell in the genetic ancestry cluster associated with self-reported Caucasian donors. On average, roughly 240,000 unique TCR beta nucleotide sequences were sequenced per donor among some 430 genotyped donors of the cohort, with roughly 19% of those sequences being non-productive. The study was designed to test whether signatures of past pathogen exposure could be identified by cataloging public T cell receptors. An earlier analysis of some 500 of the donors used high-throughput TCR beta sequencing to judge whether each TCR beta V gene segment behaved as functional or pseudogenic. All discovery cohort repertoires had been generated using a single sequencing platform. Because of strong linkage in the cohort, five DR-DQ haplotypes were treated as single units for association and clustering. To study patterns of TCR occurrence, a later analysis re-analyzed previously published TCR beta repertoires from several hundred donors and added high-resolution HLA genotyping. Summary of the overall study and its limitations: Because counts were too low, seventeen rarely observed V segments, including chromosome 9 orphons, were excluded from the earlier analysis of several hundred of the donors. In a later analysis, TCR association rates were found to vary across HLA loci, with the most associated TCRs seen for DRB1 alleles and the fewest for HLA-C alleles. A further reported finding was that TCR beta sequences accurately predicted the HLA-A and HLA-B alleles for most subjects in the first cohort. According to a later analysis, most CMV-associated TCR beta chains appeared to be HLA-restricted, and the HLA associations seemed to be driven largely by CMV exposure. In a later analysis, HLA-associated TCR beta chains were found to be more clonally expanded and to have lower generation probabilities than equally common non-associated chains. In vitro tests confirmed that a few of the cytomegalovirus-associated TCR beta chains recognize cytomegalovirus antigens. Immune exposure information for the cohort was limited to CMV serostatus. According to the authors, the approach could potentially be generalized to other disease states and immunological phenotypes. According to a later analysis, parvovirus B19, influenza, CMV and Epstein-Barr virus appeared linked to several top co-occurrence clusters. When HLA alleles, especially DR and DQ, strongly co-occurred, TCR associations were difficult to assign to individual alleles. The study gave a list of about 160 TCR beta chains associated with cytomegalovirus. In a later analysis, 15,000 to 20,000 TCR beta sequences were associated with specific HLA alleles at a false discovery rate of 0.05. This cohort had only TCR beta chains sequenced, and the lack of alpha or paired-chain data limited which features could be detected. Correlated functional status among segregating V segments might be attributable to linkage disequilibrium, but an unknown experimental factor could not be ruled out. The sequencing pipeline was judged likely to have produced a cluster of highly shared sequence variants as a technical artifact. Because HLA typing was missing for some donors at each locus, association tests included only the typed subset. The classifier was reported to diagnose cytomegalovirus status with high specificity and sensitivity in both the original cohort and the validation cohort. Most TCR sequences were seen in very few donors, while some public TCRs were found in many individuals. An association between a missense DCLRE1C variant and V-gene and J-gene trimming of TCR beta chains was found in a later genetic analysis and replicated in an independent cohort. In an earlier analysis of some 500 of the donors, most TCR beta V segments appeared in productive rearrangements about 90% or about 30% of the time, broadly matching IMGT annotations. Roughly uniform sequencing depth across donors was assumed in presence/absence analyses, although this assumption may not hold. In a later genetic analysis, fewer N-insertions in productive TCRs were reported among donors in an Asian-associated ancestry cluster than the approximately 670-donor mean.

As regards this clone: What antigen it recognizes has not been identified. There are no base qualities to consult, and no much larger clone falls within one base.

The method was the immunoSEQ multiplex PCR assay. For the multiplex PCR, a mixture combining 60 forward primers for TCR Vbeta segments and 13 reverse primers for TCR Jbeta segments was used. The CDR3 region of rearranged TCR beta genes was amplified from genomic DNA with a multiplex PCR assay. Amplified TCR beta libraries were sequenced as 87-base-pair reads on the Illumina HiSeq System. From the authors' description of their analysis: A later analysis counted about 82 million unique TCR beta chains across the 666 repertoires, and around 9.9 million of these chains were shared by at least two donors. To remove PCR and sequencing errors, raw reads were error-corrected and collapsed into unique sequences using a nearest-neighbor algorithm that merged closely related sequences. Alignment of CDR3 sequences to IMGT reference sequences was used to assign V, D and J gene segments. For a sequence to be retained, at least a six-nucleotide match to both a V gene segment and a J gene segment was required. A rearrangement counted as productive if the CDR3 had no stop codons and remained in frame with V and J, and every other rearrangement counted as non-productive. CDR3 was defined according to IMGT convention as the region running from the second conserved V-encoded cysteine to the conserved J-encoded phenylalanine. Sequences without an unambiguous match to a single V gene segment were excluded from the earlier analysis of several hundred of the donors. An earlier analysis of roughly 590 of the donors called V segments functional above 56.7% productive rearrangements and segregating when the between-donor standard deviation exceeded 5%. A statistical classification framework was built to diagnose cytomegalovirus status from the catalog of TCR beta chain sequences. A later analysis assigned V and J genes by comparing TCR nucleotide sequences with IMGT/GENE-DB human TR gene sequences. A later analysis assigned CDR3 sequences and most-parsimonious VDJ recombination scenarios with the TCRdist pipeline. In a later analysis, every TCR beta chain was defined by the combination of its CDR3 amino acid sequence and its V-gene family, and reads without a unique V-gene family were dropped. As a way to deal with suspected cross-contamination and a sequencing artifact, a later analysis dropped hundreds of nucleotide sequences that were highly shared and had low generation probability. In a later analysis, a clonal expansion index was calculated for each public chain from normalized within-repertoire ranks of inferred template counts. In a later analysis, generation probabilities were computed using a VDJ recombination model fitted to out-of-frame rearrangements, and the results were checked against IGoR. Hypergeometric tests were used in a later analysis to score TCR-TCR, TCR-HLA and TCR-CMV co-occurrence, with a repertoire-size bias correction applied to the TCR pairs. In a later analysis, false discovery rates were estimated by permuting HLA or CMV assignments 20 times. In a later analysis, co-occurring TCRs were grouped using DBSCAN, and TCRdist sequence similarity was added for clustering within HLA-allele-positive subsets. Co-occurrence clustering excluded repertoires with fewer than 30,000 or more than 120,000 public chains, plus five with anomalous nucleotide sharing. This is the immuneACCESS table as TCRdb keeps it, with only in-frame sequences that have V and J called. A part of the clones is gone; compared with another copy, unresolved V genes explain less than half, and the rest is unexplained. V, J and clone size reflect that table, while D and trimming were determined from the DNA. The sample data list 100,000 to 150,000 clones, and approximately 17% of these were observed just once. Approximately 2.9% of the sample goes to the ten largest clones.

The cohort was made up of roughly 670 healthy bone marrow donors. At the time of sampling, all cohort members were nominally healthy, though unrecorded immune exposures were likely present. The donor was CMV seropositive and was included in the group of 250 to 350 seropositive cohort members. Every donor gave a peripheral blood sample, and the peripheral blood mononuclear cells from that sample were used for TCR beta sequencing. The Qiagen DNeasy Blood Extraction Kit was used to extract genomic DNA from the blood cell samples. The sequencing input was PBMCs. The source is a female donor in good health and CMV-seropositive.

The DNA sequence is TGTGCCAGCAGTTTTACAGGACACCTGAACACTGAAGCTTTCTTT. Its coded protein is CASSFTGHLNTEAFF. This receptor chain uses TRBV28 and TRBJ1-1, and TRBD1 may be the D gene, going by 5 matching bases. CDR1 and CDR2, looked up from the germline V gene, are MDHEN and SYDVKM. From cysteine to phenylalanine, the CDR3 is 15 amino acids long. Only the CDR3 DNA is retained, 45 bases long and in frame from the first base. Cut back by 3 bases and 0 bases, the V and J ends lie 11 bases apart.